This TCR beta chain was recovered during a study of blood T cell repertoires in COVID-19. The wider study: COVID-19 samples collected from the United States, Italy and Spain covered acute and convalescent phases.

This CDR3 is 15 amino acids long. The germline V gene encodes CDR1 SGHKS and CDR2 YYEKEE (reference sequence). The V end was cut by 2 bases, the J end by 0 bases, with 9 bases between. Using immunoSEQ multiplex PCR, the repertoire was profiled, and TCRdb retains in-frame clones only, with some absent. The sample has approximately 80,000 clones; under 85% are singletons. The source is a woman in her 70s with acute or convalescent COVID-19. The sequencing sample was made of peripheral blood. This chain uses TRBV5-5 with TRBJ2-1; no clear D gene. The CDR3 here is CASSLFSSSYNEQFF. CDR3 DNA sequence: TGTGCCAGCAGCTTATTTTCGAGCTCCTACAATGAGCAGTTCTTC.